This is a list of T cell receptor beta chains from one sample in a study of blood T cell repertoires in COVID-19. Sequencing was performed with immunoSEQ multiplex PCR; in TCRdb, only in-frame clones are kept and a portion is missing. The data hold some 320,000 clones, with around 90% observed a single time. Input material: PBMCs or T cells enriched from blood (not recorded which). The receptor set was obtained from a man aged 55 to 70 who had recovered from COVID-19. CDR3s include the opening cysteine and the closing phenylalanine or tryptophan. The D gene is left open where the match is weak. Only part of the rows carry a size: once, few, many, or a class if the clone is expanded.

>TRBJ1-6|TRBV2|TRBD1|once|15
CASSVDRGSGSPLHF
TGTGCCAGCAGTGTGGACAGGGGTAGCGGTTCACCCCTCCACTTT
>TRBJ1-2|TRBV5-1|NA|few|12
CASSPDTYGYTF
TGCGCCAGCAGCCCGGACACTTATGGCTACACCTTC
>TRBJ1-1|TRBV15|TRBD1|NA|15
CATSSQGGEGTEAFF
TGTGCCACCAGCAGCCAAGGGGGCGAGGGCACTGAAGCTTTCTTT
>TRBJ1-2|TRBV19|NA|NA|12
CASRTGGDGYTF
TGTGCCAGTAGGACTGGGGGGGATGGCTACACCTTC
>TRBJ2-7|TRBV20-1|NA|NA|14
CSASKTSSFYEQYF
TGCAGTGCTAGTAAAACCTCTAGCTTCTACGAGCAGTACTTC
>TRBJ1-2|TRBV29-1|NA|once|14
CSVEVDSVDYGYTF
TGCAGCGTGGAGGTGGACAGTGTAGACTATGGCTACACCTTC
>TRBJ2-3|TRBV7-3|NA|NA|15
CASSPVGSGTDTQYF
TGTGCCAGCAGCCCCGTGGGGAGTGGCACAGATACGCAGTATTTT
>TRBJ2-3|TRBV19|NA|NA|13
CASSMEVLDTQYF
TGTGCCAGTAGTATGGAGGTGCTGGATACGCAGTATTTT
>TRBJ1-1|TRBV4-1|NA|NA|14
CASSQVRASTEAFF
TGCGCCAGCAGCCAAGTCAGGGCCAGCACTGAAGCTTTCTTT
>TRBJ1-2|TRBV5-4|NA|once|15
CASSLARGYNYGYTF
TGTGCCAGCAGCTTGGCCAGGGGCTATAACTATGGCTACACCTTC
>TRBJ2-5|TRBV18|NA|NA|13
CASSMQNQETQYF
TGTGCCAGCTCAATGCAGAACCAAGAGACCCAGTACTTC
>TRBJ2-1|TRBV5-4|TRBD2|once|16
CASSLYSGRAGNEQFF
TGTGCCAGCAGCTTGTACAGCGGGAGGGCGGGCAATGAGCAGTTCTTC
>TRBJ1-5|TRBV5-6|NA|NA|15
CASSLGQGVNQPQHF
TGTGCCAGCAGCTTGGGCCAGGGTGTGAATCAGCCCCAGCATTTT
>TRBJ1-1|TRBV11-3|TRBD1|NA|14
CASSAGGSDTEAFF
TGTGCCAGCAGCGCAGGGGGGTCGGACACTGAAGCTTTCTTT
>TRBJ1-2|TRBV7-6|TRBD1|NA|13
CASSSQGARGYTF
TGTGCCAGCAGCTCTCAGGGGGCGCGAGGCTACACCTTC
>TRBJ2-7|TRBV7-2|NA|once|16
CASSFEPASSSYEQYF
TGTGCCAGCAGCTTTGAACCAGCGTCAAGCTCCTACGAGCAGTACTTC
>TRBJ2-5|TRBV9|NA|NA|16
CASSVDGGATGKTQYF
TGTGCCAGCAGCGTAGATGGGGGGGCCACGGGTAAGACCCAGTACTTC
>TRBJ1-4|TRBV19|NA|NA|14
CASSFRAAKEKLFF
TGTGCCAGTAGTTTCAGGGCCGCCAAGGAAAAACTGTTTTTT
>TRBJ2-1|TRBV7-9|TRBD2|NA|16
CASSTPRLAGGNEQFF
TGTGCCAGCAGCACCCCCCGACTAGCGGGAGGGAATGAGCAGTTCTTC
>TRBJ2-6|TRBV9|NA|NA|16
CASSETGYSGANVLTF
TGTGCCAGCAGCGAGACAGGTTACTCTGGGGCCAACGTCCTGACTTTC
>TRBJ1-5|TRBV28|TRBD1|NA|13
CASNRGMRQPQHF
TGTGCCAGCAACAGGGGCATGCGTCAGCCCCAGCATTTT
>TRBJ2-2|TRBV19|TRBD1|NA|15
CASSSQGVNTGELFF
TGTGCCAGTAGTTCACAGGGGGTAAACACCGGGGAGCTGTTTTTT
>TRBJ1-6|TRBV15|NA|NA|15
CATSRGLTYNSPLHF
TGTGCCACCAGCAGAGGACTCACCTATAATTCACCCCTCCACTTT
>TRBJ1-5|TRBV6-2/TRBV6-3|TRBD1|NA|15
CASSHYRGGNQPQHF
TGTGCCAGCAGCCACTACAGGGGAGGAAATCAGCCCCAGCATTTT